This is a list of T cell receptor beta chains from one sample in a study of beta chain features in type 1 diabetes. The assay was immunoSEQ multiplex PCR, and TCRdb's table has in-frame clones only and misses some. The table shows about 930,000 clones, with 15% to 20% occurring only once. The sequencing sample was made of naive CD4+ T cells from blood. The receptors stem from a woman between 18 and 30 years old in good health. Both conserved end residues are part of each CDR3.

v_call	j_call	cdr3_aa
TRBV28	TRBJ1-3	CASSLSGVKGNTIYF
TRBV27	TRBJ1-1	CASSTGPLSTEAFF
TRBV18	TRBJ2-7	CASSPGLASYEQYF
TRBV7-9	TRBJ2-3	CASSFGTDTQYF
TRBV27	TRBJ2-1	CASSLTATGGNEQFF
TRBV9	TRBJ2-1	CASSVVASDNEQFF
TRBV28	TRBJ1-1	CASQSDPTEAFF
TRBV7-9	TRBJ2-5	CASTQRRTSGTETQYF
TRBV7-3	TRBJ2-1	CASSLRHLAGGPRRNEQFF
TRBV11-1	TRBJ2-3	CASSLAGGRDTQYF
TRBV28	TRBJ2-1	CASSPHPGTSVYNEQFF
TRBV18	TRBJ2-5	CASSPNRGPQETQYF
TRBV7-3	TRBJ2-5	CASSRRYQETQYF
TRBV18	TRBJ2-1	CASSPTSGETMRQFF
TRBV5-4	TRBJ2-6	CASRAGLQSGANVLTF
TRBV7-9	TRBJ2-3	CASSGVTDTQYF
TRBV18	TRBJ2-1	CASSLLEGVPSEQFF
TRBV11-2	TRBJ2-7	CASSLGHLEEQYF
TRBV28	TRBJ1-2	CASSRGGLTEMSYGYTF
TRBV6-1	TRBJ1-5	CASVPATGNQPQHF
TRBV9	TRBJ2-1	CASSHQGTQFF
TRBV6-5	TRBJ2-1	CASSLGSSFVNEQFF
TRBV27	TRBJ2-7	CASSGTGGYEQYF
TRBV6-6	TRBJ2-5	CASSSSRQGETQYF
TRBV11-2	TRBJ1-2	CASSPIRDRADYGYTF
TRBV7-9	TRBJ1-1	CASSPRQGNTEAFF
TRBV4-3	TRBJ2-1	CASSQDRSSNEQFF
TRBV7-6	TRBJ2-3	CASSLAPGDGTDTQYF
TRBV6-5	TRBJ2-7	CASRYRRTYEQYF
TRBV7-9	TRBJ2-5	CASSLKGVEETQYF
TRBV28	TRBJ2-5	CASSLNGLQETQYF
TRBV5-1	TRBJ2-2	CASSATSGQANTGELFF
TRBV27	TRBJ1-1	CASSLYRQNTEAFF
TRBV18	TRBJ2-2	CASSPRDGYTGELFF
TRBV6-6	TRBJ2-2	CATGTAGIDGELFF
TRBV7-3	TRBJ2-7	CASSLTGVSPYEQYF
TRBV19	TRBJ2-5	CASSISRTSGIQETQYF
TRBV7-9	TRBJ1-4	CASSSEGSLNEKLFF
TRBV5-4	TRBJ2-1	CASSLGQGPYNEQFF
TRBV15	TRBJ1-1	CATSRDLTLAYLATEAFF
TRBV12-5	TRBJ2-3	CASGLVTSGRADTQYF
TRBV5-1	TRBJ2-4	CASSLEGSFLQYF
TRBV11-1	TRBJ1-2	CASSLKRDQIWSYTF
TRBV29-1	TRBJ2-7	CSVRLAGEWGPYEQYF
TRBV11-2	TRBJ2-4	CASSLVAGVRHIQYF
TRBV14	TRBJ2-5	CASSSLGASGTSALLGETQYF
TRBV28	TRBJ2-5	CASSFPGTGAETQYF
TRBV6-1	TRBJ1-5	CASSPGSSSIKPQHF
TRBV29-1	TRBJ2-5	CSVLLDRNQETQYF
TRBV21-1	TRBJ1-5	CASSFRARDTSYSNQPQHF
TRBV5-1	TRBJ2-5	CASSLARLGGKKYQETQYF
TRBV29-1	TRBJ2-1	CSVGRTTSNEQFF
TRBV18	TRBJ2-3	CASSPLAGVVADTQYF
TRBV6-5	TRBJ1-1	CASLVGTEAFF
TRBV6-6	TRBJ2-1	CASRTTSGNIVNEQFF
TRBV18	TRBJ2-6	CASSPRQGTAGANVLTF